This TCR beta chain was recorded in a study of tumor and adjacent non-tumor tissue in lung cancer. Background on the study: Aged about 30 to 76 years, patients included approximately 11 men and several women with stage I to III disease.

The template was RNA from unsorted bulk tissue. This clonotype was seen a handful of times. This clone may be a read error of a much larger clone one base away. The CDR3 has 12 residues. Germline V gene lookup returns CDR1 MNHEY and CDR2 SVGAGI. A modified ARM-PCR protocol with three rounds of nested PCR amplified TCRbeta. MiXCR, applied by TCRdb to the multiplex PCR reads, yields one record per CDR3 protein. The data show about 76,000 distinct CDR3 sequences, around 70% seen once. Sequencing was done on a sample of lung tumor tissue. The clonotype comes from an older woman with non-small cell lung cancer. The chain carries TRBV6-5 and TRBJ1-3; D is uncertain. The CDR3 DNA reads TGTGCCAGCGTGAACTCTGGAAACACCACATATTTT. It codes for CASVNSGNTTYF.